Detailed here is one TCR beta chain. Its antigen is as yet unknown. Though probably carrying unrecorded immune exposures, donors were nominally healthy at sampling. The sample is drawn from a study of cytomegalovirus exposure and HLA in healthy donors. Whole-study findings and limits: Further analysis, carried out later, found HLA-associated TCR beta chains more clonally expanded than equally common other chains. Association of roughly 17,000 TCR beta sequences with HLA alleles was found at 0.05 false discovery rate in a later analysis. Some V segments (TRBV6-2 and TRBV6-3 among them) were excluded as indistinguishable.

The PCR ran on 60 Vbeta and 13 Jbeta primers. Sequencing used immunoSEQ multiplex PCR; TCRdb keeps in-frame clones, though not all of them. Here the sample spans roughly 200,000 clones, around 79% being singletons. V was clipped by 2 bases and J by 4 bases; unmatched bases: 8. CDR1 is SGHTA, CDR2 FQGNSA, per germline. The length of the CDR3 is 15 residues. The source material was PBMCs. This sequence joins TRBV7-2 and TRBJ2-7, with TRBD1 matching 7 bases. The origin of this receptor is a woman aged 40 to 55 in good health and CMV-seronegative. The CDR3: CASSLRTGAEYEQYF. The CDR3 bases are TGTGCCAGCAGCTTACGGACAGGCGCCGAATACGAGCAGTACTTC.